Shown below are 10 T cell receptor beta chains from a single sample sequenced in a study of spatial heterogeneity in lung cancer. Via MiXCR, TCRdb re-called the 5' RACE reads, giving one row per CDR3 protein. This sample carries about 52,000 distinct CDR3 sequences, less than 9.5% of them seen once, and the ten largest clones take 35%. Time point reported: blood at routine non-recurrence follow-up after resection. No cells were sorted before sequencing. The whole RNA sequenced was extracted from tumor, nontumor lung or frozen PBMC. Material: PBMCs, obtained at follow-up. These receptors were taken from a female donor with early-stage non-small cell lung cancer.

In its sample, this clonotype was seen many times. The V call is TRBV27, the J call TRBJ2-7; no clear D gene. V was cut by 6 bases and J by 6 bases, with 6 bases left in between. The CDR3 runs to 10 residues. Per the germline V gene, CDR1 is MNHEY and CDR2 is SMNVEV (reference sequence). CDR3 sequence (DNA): TGTGCCAGCAGGAGGTGCGAGCAGTACTTC. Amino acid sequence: CASRRCEQYF.

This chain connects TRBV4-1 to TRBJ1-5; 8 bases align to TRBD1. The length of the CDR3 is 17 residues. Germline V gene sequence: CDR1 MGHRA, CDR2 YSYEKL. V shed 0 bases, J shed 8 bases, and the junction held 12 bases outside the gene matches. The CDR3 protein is CASSQEPDRGSGEPQHF. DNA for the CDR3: TGCGCCAGCAGCCAAGAACCCGACAGGGGCTCGGGGGAGCCCCAGCATTTT.

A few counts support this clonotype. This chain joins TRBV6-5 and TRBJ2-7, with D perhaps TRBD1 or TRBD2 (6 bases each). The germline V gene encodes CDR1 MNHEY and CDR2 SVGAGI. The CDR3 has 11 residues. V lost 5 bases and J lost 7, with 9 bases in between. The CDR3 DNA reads TGTGCCAGCAGTCGCGGGACAGAGCAGTACTTC. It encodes CASSRGTEQYF.

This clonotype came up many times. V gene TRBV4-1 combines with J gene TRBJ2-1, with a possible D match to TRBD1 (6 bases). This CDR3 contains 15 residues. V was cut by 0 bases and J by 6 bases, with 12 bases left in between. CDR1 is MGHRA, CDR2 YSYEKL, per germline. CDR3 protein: CASSQDSPGVNEQFF. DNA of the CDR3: TGCGCCAGCAGCCAAGATTCGCCAGGGGTCAATGAGCAGTTCTTC.

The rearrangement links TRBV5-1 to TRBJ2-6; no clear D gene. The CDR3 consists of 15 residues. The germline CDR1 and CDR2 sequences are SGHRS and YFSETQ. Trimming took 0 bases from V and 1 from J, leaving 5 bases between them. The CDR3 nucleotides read TGCGCCAGCAGCTTGGGAGAATCTGGGGCCAACGTCCTGACTTTC. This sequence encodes CASSLGESGANVLTF.

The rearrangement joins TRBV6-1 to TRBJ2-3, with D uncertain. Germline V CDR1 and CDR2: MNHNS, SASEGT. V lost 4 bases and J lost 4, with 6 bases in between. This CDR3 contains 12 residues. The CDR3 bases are TGTGCCAGCAGTGCCAGACCAGATACGCAGTATTTT. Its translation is CASSARPDTQYF.

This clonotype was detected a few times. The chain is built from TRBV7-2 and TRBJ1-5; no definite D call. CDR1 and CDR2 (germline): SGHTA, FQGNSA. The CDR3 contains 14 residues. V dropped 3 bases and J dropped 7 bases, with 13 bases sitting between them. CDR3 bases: TGTGCCAGCAGCTTTTTGGGGAGGATGCAGCCCCAGCATTTT. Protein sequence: CASSFLGRMQPQHF.

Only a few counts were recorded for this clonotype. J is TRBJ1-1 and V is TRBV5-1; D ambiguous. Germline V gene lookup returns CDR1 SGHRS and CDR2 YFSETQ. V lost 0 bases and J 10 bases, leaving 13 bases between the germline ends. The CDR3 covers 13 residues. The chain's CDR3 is CASSLVMGSGAFF. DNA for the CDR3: TGCGCCAGCAGCTTGGTCATGGGGTCGGGAGCTTTCTTT.

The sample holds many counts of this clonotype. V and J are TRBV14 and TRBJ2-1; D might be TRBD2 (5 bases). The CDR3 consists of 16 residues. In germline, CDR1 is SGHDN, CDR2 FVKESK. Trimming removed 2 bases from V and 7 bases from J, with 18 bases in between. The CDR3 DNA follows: TGTGCCAGCAGCCAACGAGCCCGACAACGGGGTAATGAGCAGTTCTTC. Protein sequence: CASSQRARQRGNEQFF.

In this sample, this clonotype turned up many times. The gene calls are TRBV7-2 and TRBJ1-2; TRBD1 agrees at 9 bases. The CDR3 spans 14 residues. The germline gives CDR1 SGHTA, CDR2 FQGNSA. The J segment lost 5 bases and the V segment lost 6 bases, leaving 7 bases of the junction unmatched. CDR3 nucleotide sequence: TGTGCCAGCAGTCCCGGACAGGGGACTTATGGCTACACCTTC. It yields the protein CASSPGQGTYGYTF.